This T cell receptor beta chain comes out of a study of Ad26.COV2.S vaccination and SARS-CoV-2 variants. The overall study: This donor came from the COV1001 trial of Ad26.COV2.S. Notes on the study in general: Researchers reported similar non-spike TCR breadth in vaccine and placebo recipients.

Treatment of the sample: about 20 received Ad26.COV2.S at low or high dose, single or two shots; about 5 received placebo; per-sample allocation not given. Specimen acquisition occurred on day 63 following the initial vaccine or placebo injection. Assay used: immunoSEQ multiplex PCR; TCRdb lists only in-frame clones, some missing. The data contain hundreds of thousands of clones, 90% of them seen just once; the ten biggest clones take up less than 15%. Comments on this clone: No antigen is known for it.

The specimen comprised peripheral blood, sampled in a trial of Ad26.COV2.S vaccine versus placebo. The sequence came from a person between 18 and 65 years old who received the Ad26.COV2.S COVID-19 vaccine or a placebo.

The CDR3 sequence: CASSLPGYEQYF. CDR3 DNA: TGTGCCAGCAGTTTACCGGGGTACGAGCAGTACTTC. The V gene is TRBV13, the J gene TRBJ2-7; D is possibly TRBD2 (5 bases). Germline CDR1 PRHDT, CDR2 FYEKMQ (reference sequence). V was pared by 6 bases and J by 4 bases, with 10 bases between. The CDR3 spans 12 residues.